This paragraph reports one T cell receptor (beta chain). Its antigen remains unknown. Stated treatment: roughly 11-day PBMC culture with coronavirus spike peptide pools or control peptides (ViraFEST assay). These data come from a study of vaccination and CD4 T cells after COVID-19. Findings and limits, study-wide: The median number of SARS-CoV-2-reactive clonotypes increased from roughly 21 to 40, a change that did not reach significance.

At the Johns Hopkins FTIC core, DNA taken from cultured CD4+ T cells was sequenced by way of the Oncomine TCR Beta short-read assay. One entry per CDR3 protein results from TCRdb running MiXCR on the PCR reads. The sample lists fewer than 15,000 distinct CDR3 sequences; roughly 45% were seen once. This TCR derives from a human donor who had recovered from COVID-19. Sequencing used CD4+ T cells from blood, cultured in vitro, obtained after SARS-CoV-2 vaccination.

The CDR3 sequence: CASSPSTSGRDTQYF. For the CDR3, the DNA is TGTGCCAGCTCACCAAGCACTAGCGGGAGAGATACGCAGTATTTT. This sequence joins TRBV18 and TRBJ2-3; 11 bases match TRBD2. The V segment lost 2 bases and the J segment 5 bases; nucleotides outside the gene matches: 3. Germline loops: CDR1 KGHSH, CDR2 LQKENI. This CDR3 contains 15 residues.